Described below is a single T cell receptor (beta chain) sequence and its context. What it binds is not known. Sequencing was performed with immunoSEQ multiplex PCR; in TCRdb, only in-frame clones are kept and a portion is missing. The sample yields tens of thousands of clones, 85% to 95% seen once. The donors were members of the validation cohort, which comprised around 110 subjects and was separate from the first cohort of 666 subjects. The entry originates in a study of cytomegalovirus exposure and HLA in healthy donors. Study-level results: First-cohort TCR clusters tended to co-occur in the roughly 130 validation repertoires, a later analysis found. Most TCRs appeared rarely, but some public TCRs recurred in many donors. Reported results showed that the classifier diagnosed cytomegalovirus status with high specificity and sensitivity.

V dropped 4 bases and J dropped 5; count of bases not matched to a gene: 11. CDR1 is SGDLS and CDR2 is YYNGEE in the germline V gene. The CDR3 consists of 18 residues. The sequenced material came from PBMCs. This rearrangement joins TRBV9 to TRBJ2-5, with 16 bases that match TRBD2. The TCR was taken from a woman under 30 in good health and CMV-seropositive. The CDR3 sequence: CASSRGTSGRAGGETQYF. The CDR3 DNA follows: TGTGCCAGCAGCCGCGGGACTAGCGGGAGGGCGGGTGGCGAGACCCAGTACTTC.